This T cell receptor (beta chain) was identified during a study of beta chain features in type 1 diabetes (dated by TCRdb to 2017 to 2018). Background on the whole study: Patients and healthy donors did not differ in mean age, gender distribution, total cell number or subset yield. In the study, recently diagnosed type 1 diabetes patients and matched healthy donors were compared on the TCRB repertoires of their sorted circulating CD4+ T cell subsets. Naive and central memory subsets were obtained from all 30 or so donors, but regulatory and stem cell-like memory subsets were isolated from only 8 patients and roughly 8 healthy donors. A total of some 100,000,000 sorted cells were examined across all samples, and a strong correlation was observed between cell number per subset and RNA yield.

V lost 4 bases and J lost 7 bases; the stretch between them is 16 bases long. From cysteine to phenylalanine, the CDR3 is 14 amino acids long. Only CDR3 DNA remains: 42 bases, in frame from the first base. CDR1 SEHNR and CDR2 FQNEAQ were looked up in the germline V gene (reference sequence). The entire isolated RNA was reverse transcribed using the High Capacity cDNA Reverse Transcription Kit, and thus expressed TCRB transcripts were sequenced. Naive, central memory and regulatory T cell samples underwent deep immunoSEQ sequencing, averaging around 4 million total reads per sample. Sorted cells were lysed in RLT buffer and RNA was extracted with DNase-treated RNeasy Micro or Mini kits, depending on cell number. Each cell subset was processed on its own to prevent cross-contamination, while patient and healthy donor samples were processed together. The immunoSEQ multiplex PCR was used to amplify TCRB sequences from cDNA, yielding 87-bp fragments that span the CDR3 region. Sequencing of the amplicons was performed on the Illumina HiSeq platform. As for how the authors treated the data: Synthetic template baselines were used to correct PCR bias computationally, reads within Hamming distance 2 were collapsed, and singletons that could not be merged were discarded. Reads were aligned to IMGT to assign V, D and J genes, CDR3 length, and insertions or deletions at six rearrangement sites. Within each subset, clonotype counts were normalized to sorted cell number, after which true diversity and Gini coefficients were computed with the tcR R package. The overlap coefficient, calculated on TCRB nucleotide sequences, was used to quantify repertoire sharing. Imported from immuneACCESS, the table was reduced by TCRdb to in-frame sequences with V and J called. These copies leave out some clones; in studies compared against another copy, an unresolved V gene accounts for under half, and the cause of the remainder is not known. D and trimming were read from the DNA, whereas the V and J calls and clone size are those reported in that table. The sample data list some 250,000 clones, and less than 35% of these were observed just once. The biggest ten clones account for under 4.5% of the sample.

With regard to this clone: There is no known antigen for this receptor. The input lacks base qualities; no much larger clone sits a single base away.

A single peripheral blood draw of approximately 120 mL on average was collected from each donor into heparinised tubes. Using a panel that included CD45RO, CCR7, CD25, CD127, CD95 and CD27, naive, central memory, regulatory and stem cell-like memory CD4+ T cells were sorted on a BD FACSAria II. Purity was above 95% for every sorted population. PBMCs were isolated immediately by Lymphoprep density gradient centrifugation and stained directly without culture. To minimize batch effects, samples were stained and sorted in pairs, one healthy donor with one patient per experiment. What the research found in general, with its limitations: PCR may preferentially amplify shorter templates, but because patient and control samples were amplified and corrected together, any resulting skew would affect both groups equally. Sequencing cDNA rather than genomic DNA could over-represent highly expressing activated cells, although activation and CD3 levels did not differ between groups. In all four CD4+ subsets, TCRB CDR3 length was moderately but significantly shorter in type 1 diabetes patients. Naive, central memory and regulatory TCRB repertoires appeared to be more similar among patients than among healthy donors. HLA sub-analyses involved small numbers of individuals, so any influence of HLA type on TCRB rearrangement remained unresolved. At VDJ recombination sites, type 1 diabetes patients had fewer insertions and more deleted nucleotides, which implies abnormalities in thymic rearrangement.

This sequence originates from a man aged 25-40 years in good health. The chain was built from TRBV7-9 and TRBJ2-5; no D gene can be assigned with confidence. The sample consisted of central memory CD4+ T cells from blood. The DNA sequence follows: TGTGCCAGCAGCTCCTCAAGGCAGATCGGGACCCAGTACTTC. Translated, this is CASSSSRQIGTQYF.